Each of the 5 T cell receptor beta chains below was sequenced from the same sample in a study of PD-1 blockade in mismatch repair-deficient tumors. Here immunoSEQ multiplex PCR was the method, and the copy in TCRdb shows in-frame clones only, minus some. The sample holds 120,000 or so clones, 88% seen once. This sample comprised peripheral blood, obtained 72 weeks after starting pembrolizumab. The receptors originated from an adult with mismatch repair-deficient cancer.

Ten or more counts support this clone. The rearrangement links TRBV5-4 to TRBJ1-2, with D possibly being TRBD1 (6 bases). This CDR3 is built from 16 residues. V gave up 4 bases and J gave up 3 bases, with 19 bases separating them. The germline CDR1 and CDR2 sequences are SGHNT and YYREEE (reference sequence). The CDR3 coding sequence is TGTGCCAGCAGCGCCCCCGGGCGGGGGGCGGACTATGGCTACACCTTC. Its protein is CASSAPGRGADYGYTF.

The rearrangement links TRBV27 to TRBJ2-7; TRBD2 agrees at 10 bases. This CDR3 is 15 amino acids long. Germline loops: CDR1 MNHEY, CDR2 SMNVEV (reference sequence). V lost 5 bases, J lost 6 bases, and 10 bases stayed unmatched. This chain's CDR3 is CASSASSGSGPEQYF. CDR3 nucleotide sequence: TGTGCCAGCAGTGCTTCTAGCGGGAGTGGTCCCGAGCAGTACTTC.

The V call is TRBV13, the J call TRBJ2-1, with 9 bases that match TRBD1. The CDR3 runs to 16 residues. The trim removed 2 bases at V and 2 bases at J, leaving 4 bases unmatched. In germline, CDR1 is PRHDT, CDR2 FYEKMQ (reference sequence). The CDR3 reads CASSLSGTGTYNEQFF. The CDR3 DNA is TGTGCCAGCAGCTTATCCGGGACAGGGACCTACAATGAGCAGTTCTTC.

The chain couples TRBV28 to TRBJ1-5; D not certain. The CDR3 spans 16 residues. Per the germline V gene, CDR1 is MDHEN and CDR2 is SYDVKM. Deletions cut 2 bases from V and 0 bases from J, with 11 bases between. The CDR3 spells CASSLGVGYSNQPQHF. CDR3 nucleotide sequence: TGTGCCAGCAGTTTAGGGGTCGGGTATAGCAATCAGCCCCAGCATTTT.

The chain is built from TRBV2 and TRBJ1-3, with D unresolved. V lost 11 bases to trimming and J lost 0 bases, with 17 bases between them. The CDR3 is 15 amino acids. From germline, CDR1 is SNHLY and CDR2 FYNNEI. The DNA of the CDR3 is TGTGCCTCACGTAAAGGGTCAGGCTCTGGAAACACCATATATTTT. Translating gives CASRKGSGSGNTIYF.